This note documents a single T cell receptor (beta chain) sequence. This clonotype was observed once. Its antigen is currently not known. The input lacks base qualities; no much larger clone sits a single base away. A single read counts as weak evidence. This sample was taken from a study of human T cells and chemical hapten exposure (dated by TCRdb to the early 2020s). At the level of the whole study: For sensitization, 2% DPC in acetone was applied to a roughly 2 cm by roughly 2 cm area of upper inner arm skin. Throughout the study period of 20 to 25 weeks, patients also received therapeutic DPC doses to the scalp every week. Patch testing on the upper back used Finn chambers containing 0.01% DPC, with scoring done after 6 days according to International Contact Dermatitis Research Group standards. Most of the patients in the cohort were female, and the cohort covered alopecia areata with under or over 50% scalp involvement, alopecia totalis and alopecia universalis. The libraries were sequenced as a pool, and the TCR yield per sample differed mostly because of small variations in library volumes within the pool. In alopecia patients, the study followed how the peripheral blood TCR repertoire changed in vivo over primary and secondary sensitization to diphenylcyclopropenone (DPC), a hapten. Blood samples were taken from patients before sensitization (week 0) and then at 2, 6 and about 24 weeks after DPC sensitization. About 27 alopecia patients gave blood for TCR sequencing at one to four time points (pre-sensitization, 2, 6 and 24 weeks).

Spanning cysteine to phenylalanine, the CDR3 consists of 13 amino acids. CDR3 DNA is the only sequence kept; it has 39 bases, read in frame from the first base. For CDR1 and CDR2, the germline V gene lists MNHEY and SVGEGT. V drops 4 bases and J drops 7 bases, leaving 13 bases in between. Libraries were constructed by RACE. Sequencing was performed on a NextSeq 500. During library preparation, unique molecular identifiers were attached to individual cDNA molecules so that TCRs could be counted in a quantitative, reproducible way. Each blood RNA sample was used to sequence both TCR alpha and TCR beta chains. The study's processing was this. The median number of TCRs per sample was approximately 93,000, ranging from about 23,224 to 700,000. V, J and CDR3 annotation of the TCR reads was performed with the Decombinator software suite. For the PS versus PT1 abundance plots, all samples were subsampled to the same number of TCRs (28,000). TCRs were defined as expanded if absent before sensitization and observed at least eight times at the 2-week time point. TCRdb reran the public reads through fastp at Q25 and MiXCR, keeping productive beta chains. Every CDR3 protein is listed once, alongside the most common genes and DNA of its rows. TCRdb's processing, not the authors' own work, is the source of the V and J calls. This sample has under 300,000 distinct CDR3 sequences in its table, and about 8.6% of those were observed once. About 2.1% of the sample is held by the ten biggest clonotypes.

General study outcomes and caveats: The number of PT1 expanded TCRs positively correlated with patch test score, significant at thresholds 8, 16 and 32 but not 4. All patients had alopecia, a presumed autoimmune disease, so their immune response might differ from that of healthy individuals. Expanded TCRs formed significantly more large CDR3 similarity clusters than pre-sensitization or healthy control sets, consistent with antigen-driven responses. No change with DPC sensitization was found in the number of TCRs above 1 in 1000 frequency, and no evidence of global repertoire structure alterations was found. After repeated subsampling, changes were observed in the strength of the expansion versus patch-test correlation and in the threshold at which the correlation became significant.

Per the publication, the time point label means: pre-sensitization, week 0. The treatment or condition label, as the study defines it: therapeutic diphenylcyclopropenone sensitization with weekly scalp DPC. At every patch-test visit, the blood draw took place before the patch test was put on. To be eligible, patients had to be aged 18 to 70, diagnosed with alopecia and judged suitable for DPC therapy, while pregnant patients were excluded. Total RNA was isolated from unfractionated whole blood collected in Tempus Blood RNA tubes. The chain couples TRBV6-2 or TRBV6-3 to TRBJ1-2; the D gene is not confidently resolved. This receptor was identified in a woman aged 40 to 55 with alopecia areata. Some clones in this sample may be carry-over from other donors' samples. This specimen was whole blood, taken in connection with sensitization to the hapten diphenylcyclopropenone (DPC). The CDR3 amino acid sequence is: CASSSQAGTGYTF. In nucleotide form, the sequence is TGTGCCAGCAGTTCCCAGGCGGGTACTGGCTACACCTTC.